This T cell receptor beta chain is from a study of Ad26.COV2.S vaccination and SARS-CoV-2 variants. Study conclusions and caveats: Higher spike-specific TCR breadth was found in vaccine recipients than in placebo recipients.

Measured with immunoSEQ multiplex PCR; TCRdb has only the in-frame clones, and not every one. The sample holds about 680,000 clones, around 89% seen once. Worth noting for this clone: Its antigen is as yet unknown.

V shed 2 bases and J shed 0 bases, with 11 bases lying between them. The V gene's germline CDR1 is SGDLS and CDR2 YYNGEE. The CDR3 totals 15 residues. Treatment indicated: about 20 received Ad26.COV2.S at low or high dose, single or two shots; roughly 5 received placebo; per-sample allocation not given. Sampling happened 63 days after the first vaccine or placebo injection. The administered vaccine (an Ad26 vector) expressed Wuhan-strain SARS-CoV-2 spike. Sequences were derived from peripheral blood, sampled in a trial of Ad26.COV2.S vaccine versus placebo. The source of this sequence is a person aged 18-60 years who received the Ad26.COV2.S COVID-19 vaccine or a placebo. This chain uses TRBV9 with TRBJ1-1, with D possibly matching TRBD1 (5 bases). The CDR3 protein is CASSVMTDLNTEAFF. CDR3 DNA sequence: TGTGCCAGCAGCGTGATGACAGATCTGAACACTGAAGCTTTCTTT. The variable domain in full, with the rest retrieved from reference TRBV9 and TRBJ1-1, is DSGVTQTPKHLITATGQRVTLRCSPRSGDLSVYWYQQSLDQGLQFLIQYYNGEERAKGNILERFSAQQFPDLHSELNLSSLELGDSALYFCASSVMTDLNTEAFFGQGTRLTVV.